This passage covers 30 T cell receptor beta chains from one sample sequenced in a study of blood T cell repertoires in COVID-19. The method was immunoSEQ multiplex PCR; TCRdb's version includes in-frame clones alone and lacks a portion of them. The sample carries about 130,000 clones, roughly 85% recorded once. The sequencing input was peripheral blood. These receptors came from an elderly man with active or convalescent COVID-19.

V and J are TRBV5-4 and TRBJ2-1; tentative D call: TRBD2 (5 bases). Trimming stripped 0 bases from V and 7 bases from J, with 5 bases between. Germline lookup yields CDR1 SGHNT and CDR2 YYREEE (reference sequence). The CDR3 is 12 residues long. The CDR3: CASSLAGNEQFF. The CDR3 nucleotides are TGTGCCAGCAGCTTGGCGGGAAATGAGCAGTTCTTC.

The chain uses TRBV5-8 and TRBJ2-3, with 7 bases aligning to TRBD2. V was pared by 0 bases and J by 4 bases, with 2 bases of the junction left unmatched. Germline lookup yields CDR1 SGHTS and CDR2 YDEGEE. CDR3 length: 14 residues. CDR3 in amino acids: CASSLGGGPDTQYF. The CDR3 DNA sequence: TGTGCCAGCAGCTTGGGGGGGGGTCCAGATACGCAGTATTTT.

The CDR3 sequence: CASSQEVREIGYGYTF. The CDR3, as DNA: TGCGCCAGCAGCCAAGAAGTCAGGGAAATAGGCTATGGCTACACCTTC. The V and J genes are TRBV4-1 and TRBJ1-2; a possible D gene is TRBD1 (5 bases). Germline CDR1 and CDR2: MGHRA and YSYEKL. V was trimmed by 0 bases and J by 4 bases, leaving 15 bases between them. The CDR3 has 16 amino acids.

This clone was picked up one time. The chain is built from TRBV7-9 and TRBJ1-1; D may be TRBD1 (6 bases). Germline CDR1 SEHNR, CDR2 FQNEAQ (reference sequence). The CDR3 spans 15 residues. V lost 1 base, J lost 7 bases, and 16 bases lay in between. CDR3 coding DNA: TGTGCCAGCAGCTTAGAGGTGGGGGCTCGGGGTGAAGCTTTCTTT. It translates to CASSLEVGARGEAFF.

This chain joins TRBV7-9 and TRBJ2-2, with 7 bases lining up with TRBD2. The trim removed 5 bases at V and 1 base at J, leaving 10 bases unmatched. Looked up from germline, CDR1 is SEHNR and CDR2 is FQNEAQ (reference sequence). The CDR3 is 17 residues long. The CDR3 loop is CASSPTGTILNTGELFF. Here the CDR3 DNA reads TGTGCCAGCAGCCCGACCGGGACTATATTGAACACCGGGGAGCTGTTTTTT.

This clone was counted a single time. The chain carries TRBV28 and TRBJ1-2; D call uncertain. This CDR3 has 12 residues. The V end was cut by 5 bases, the J end by 4 bases, with 8 bases between. The germline V gene has CDR1 MDHEN and CDR2 SYDVKM. The chain's CDR3 is CASSASGYGYTF. CDR3 sequence (DNA): TGTGCCAGCAGTGCCTCGGGCTATGGCTACACCTTC.

The chain uses TRBV30 and TRBJ1-6, with D maybe TRBD1 (6 bases). The CDR3 is made up of 15 amino acids. Deletions cut 0 bases from V and 7 bases from J, with 13 bases between. Looked up from germline, CDR1 is GTSNPN and CDR2 is SVGIG (reference sequence). In DNA, the CDR3 is TGTGCCTGGAGTGTACGCAGGGGAAGGAATTCACCCCTCCACTTT. Translated, it gives CAWSVRRGRNSPLHF.

J is TRBJ2-1 and V is TRBV19; 8 bases fit TRBD1. The CDR3 is 19 amino acids. Germline V gene data show CDR1 as LNHDA and CDR2 as SQIVND (reference sequence). Trimming removed 5 bases from V and 0 bases from J; junction bases left unmatched: 15. CDR3: CASSPLTGATLSSYNEQFF. The CDR3 region has the DNA TGTGCCAGTAGTCCCTTGACAGGGGCCACCCTAAGCTCCTACAATGAGCAGTTCTTC.

This clone was seen a single time. This chain uses TRBV19 with TRBJ1-5; D is perhaps TRBD1 (5 bases). Looked up from germline, CDR1 is LNHDA and CDR2 is SQIVND (reference sequence). The CDR3 totals 15 residues. V was shortened by 1 base and J by 5 bases, with 12 bases between the two germline ends. CDR3 sequence (DNA): TGTGCCAGTAGTATAGTCGGGGGAGGGCATCAGCCCCAGCATTTT. Translating gives CASSIVGGGHQPQHF. Drawing the rest from reference TRBV19 and TRBJ1-5, the complete variable domain is DGGITQSPKYLFRKEGQNVTLSCEQNLNHDAMYWYRQDPGQGLRLIYYSQIVNDFQKGDIAEGYSVSREKKESFPLTVTSAQKNPTAFYLCASSIVGGGHQPQHFGDGTRLSIL.

This chain links TRBV5-1 with TRBJ2-5; 8 bases agree with TRBD2. This CDR3 has 15 residues. Per germline, CDR1 SGHRS and CDR2 YFSETQ. V gave up 0 bases and J gave up 4 bases; unmatched junction bases: 5. As DNA, the CDR3 is TGCGCCAGCAGCTTGGCGGGAGGGCTTCGAGAGACCCAGTACTTC. Translation: CASSLAGGLRETQYF. Supplemented by reference TRBV5-1 and TRBJ2-5, the full variable domain reads KAGVTQTPRYLIKTRGQQVTLSCSPISGHRSVSWYQQTPGQGLQFLFEYFSETQRNKGNFPGRFSGRQFSNSRSEMNVSTLELGDSALYLCASSLAGGLRETQYFGPGTRLLVL.

The V and J genes are TRBV4-3 and TRBJ2-1; 11 nucleotides match TRBD2. The CDR3 is made up of 16 amino acids. Trimming at V came to 0 bases and at J to 9 bases, leaving 7 bases not matched to a gene. Per the germline V gene, CDR1 is LGHNA and CDR2 is YSLEER. CDR3 bases: TGCGCCAGCAGCCAAGATCAACTAGCGGGAGAGGGTGAGCAGTTCTTC. It translates to CASSQDQLAGEGEQFF.

V usage is TRBV4-2 and J usage is TRBJ2-1; TRBD2 matches at 8 bases. The germline gives CDR1 LGHNA, CDR2 YNFKEQ. This CDR3 comprises 17 residues. V shed 0 bases and J 0 bases; nucleotides not matched to a gene: 4. CDR3 loop: CASSQDLAGPSYNEQFF. The CDR3 coding sequence is TGTGCCAGCAGCCAAGATTTAGCGGGGCCCTCCTACAATGAGCAGTTCTTC.

This chain links TRBV27 with TRBJ1-5, with TRBD1 as a possible D gene (5 bases). The ends were cut back, 6 bases at V and 5 bases at J, with 17 bases in the middle. The V gene's germline CDR1 is MNHEY and CDR2 SMNVEV (reference sequence). The CDR3 length is 15 residues. The CDR3 loop is CASSAGTVGYQPQHF. DNA of the CDR3: TGTGCCAGCAGCGCGGGGACCGTCGGGTATCAGCCCCAGCATTTT.

This chain connects TRBV9 to TRBJ2-1, with 15 bases lining up with TRBD2. Trimming at V came to 4 bases and at J to 3 bases, leaving 8 bases not matched to a gene. Germline CDR1 and CDR2: SGDLS and YYNGEE. This CDR3 spans 18 amino acids. The CDR3 region is CASSPGLAGGRGYNEQFF. CDR3 in DNA: TGTGCCAGCAGCCCGGGACTAGCGGGAGGAAGAGGCTACAATGAGCAGTTCTTC. The full variable domain, with the rest looked up from reference TRBV9 and TRBJ2-1, is DSGVTQTPKHLITATGQRVTLRCSPRSGDLSVYWYQQSLDQGLQFLIQYYNGEERAKGNILERFSAQQFPDLHSELNLSSLELGDSALYFCASSPGLAGGRGYNEQFFGPGTRLTVL.

CDR3 sequence (DNA): TGTGCCAGCAGAATAAGGGGCCAGTCCTACAATGAGCAGTTCTTC. Amino acid sequence: CASRIRGQSYNEQFF. V is TRBV6-4 and J is TRBJ2-1; a possible D gene is TRBD1 (5 bases). CDR3 size: 15 residues. Trimming took 6 bases from V and 1 from J, leaving 13 bases between them. Germline CDR1 reads MRHNA; CDR2 reads SNTAGT.

The chain employs TRBV3-1 (or the pseudogene TRBV3-2) and TRBJ1-1; 10 bases fit TRBD1. CDR1 is LGHDT and CDR2 is YNNKEL in the germline V gene (reference sequence). The CDR3 is made up of 14 amino acids. V shed 4 bases, J shed 2 bases, and the junction held 1 base outside the gene matches. The DNA of the CDR3 is TGTGCCAGCAGCCGGGACAGGGGAAACACTGAAGCTTTCTTT. Protein: CASSRDRGNTEAFF.

This chain uses TRBV9 with TRBJ2-4; tentatively, D is TRBD1 (5 bases). The V gene lost 4 bases and the J gene lost 2 bases, with 16 bases spanning the gap. Germline V gene lookup returns CDR1 SGDLS and CDR2 YYNGEE. The CDR3 runs to 16 residues. The CDR3 spells CASSQLPQGTKNIQYF. DNA for the CDR3: TGTGCCAGCAGCCAACTGCCTCAGGGAACCAAAAACATTCAGTACTTC.

The CDR3 reads CASSSISANNSPLHF. CDR3 DNA: TGTGCCAGCAGCTCTATATCCGCCAATAATTCACCCCTCCACTTT. The rearrangement joins TRBV7-2 to TRBJ1-6; unclear D gene. This CDR3 has 15 amino acids. Germline values: CDR1 SGHTA, CDR2 FQGNSA. The ends were cut back, 4 bases at V and 5 bases at J, with 12 bases in the middle.

In this sample, this clone turned up once. The rearrangement uses TRBV3-1 (or the pseudogene TRBV3-2) and TRBJ2-7, with 10 bases fitting TRBD1. V lost 4 bases to trimming and J lost 6 bases; unmatched junction nucleotides: 6. Looked up from germline, CDR1 is LGHDT and CDR2 is YNNKEL (reference sequence). CDR3 size: 14 residues. The CDR3 nucleotides read TGTGCCAGCAGCCTACCGGGACAGGGGATCGAGCAGTACTTC. It yields the protein CASSLPGQGIEQYF.

The chain employs TRBV6-1 and TRBJ1-6; TRBD1 matches at 8 bases. This CDR3 is 12 amino acids long. Germline CDR1 MNHNS, CDR2 SASEGT. V shed 2 bases and J 18 bases; nucleotides not matched to a gene: 6. CDR3 sequence: CASSELVTGAHF. CDR3 DNA sequence: TGTGCCAGCAGTGAACTGGTGACAGGGGCCCACTTT.

J is TRBJ2-7 and V is TRBV7-8; a weak D match, TRBD2 (7 bases). V was clipped by 5 bases and J by 4 bases, with 30 bases between them. The CDR3 runs to 19 residues. The germline gives CDR1 SGHVS, CDR2 FQNEAQ. The CDR3 nucleotides are TGTGCCAGCAGCCTCATCGGCGGGACTGTGGGGGGCGGGGGATACGAGCAGTACTTC. It codes for CASSLIGGTVGGGGYEQYF.

The J gene is TRBJ1-2, the V gene TRBV18; D gene ambiguous. Germline loops: CDR1 KGHSH, CDR2 LQKENI. V lost 3 bases and J 2 bases, leaving 10 bases between the germline ends. The CDR3 loop spans 14 amino acids. CDR3 region: CASSPGRSNYGYTF. DNA for the CDR3: TGTGCCAGCTCACCGGGCAGGTCGAACTATGGCTACACCTTC.

In nucleotides, the CDR3 is TGTGCCATCAGTGGCCGGGACAGAGTGAACACTGAAGCTTTCTTT. Amino acid sequence: CAISGRDRVNTEAFF. The V and J genes are TRBV10-3 and TRBJ1-1; 7 bases align to TRBD1. V gave up 4 bases and J gave up 0 bases; unmatched junction bases: 5. CDR1 and CDR2 from the germline V gene are ENHRY and SYGVKD. This CDR3 region has 15 residues.

As DNA, the CDR3 is TGTGCCAGCAGCGTATGGGCAGGGTCGAACACCGGGGAGCTGTTTTTT. As protein: CASSVWAGSNTGELFF. The rearrangement uses TRBV9 and TRBJ2-2; a possible D gene is TRBD1 (5 bases). V was cut by 1 base and J by 0 bases, with 10 bases left in between. Germline CDR1 reads SGDLS; CDR2 reads YYNGEE. The CDR3 extends over 16 amino acids.

This clone was counted only a few times. This chain links TRBV5-1 with TRBJ2-2; a possible D gene is TRBD1 (5 bases). This CDR3 has 15 residues. V lost 1 base and J 2 bases, leaving 9 bases between the germline ends. In germline, CDR1 is SGHRS, CDR2 YFSETQ. In DNA form, the CDR3 reads TGCGCCAGCAGCTTGACAGGAAAAAACACCGGGGAGCTGTTTTTT. This sequence encodes CASSLTGKNTGELFF.

The genes are TRBV19 and TRBJ1-1; weak D call: TRBD1 (6 bases). This CDR3 contains 14 residues. V lost 2 bases to trimming and J lost 2 bases, with 9 bases between them. Germline lookup yields CDR1 LNHDA and CDR2 SQIVND (reference sequence). The CDR3 protein is CASSINRVNTEAFF. CDR3 coding DNA: TGTGCCAGTAGTATAAACAGGGTAAACACTGAAGCTTTCTTT.

CDR3 region: CASSLRLAGGLGNEQFF. DNA of the CDR3: TGTGCCAGCAGCTTGAGACTAGCGGGAGGTTTGGGCAATGAGCAGTTCTTC. The rearrangement links TRBV9 to TRBJ2-1; 13 bases are a match to TRBD2. The junction had 10 bases not matched to a gene; V was cut back by 4 bases and J by 6 bases. CDR3 length: 17 amino acids. Germline values: CDR1 SGDLS, CDR2 YYNGEE.

CDR3 sequence reads: CASSPYRQGPREFYEQYF. CDR3 coding DNA: TGTGCCAGCTCACCGTATAGACAGGGCCCACGGGAGTTTTACGAGCAGTACTTC. This chain connects TRBV18 to TRBJ2-7; TRBD1 is a possible D gene (7 bases). V was cut by 3 bases and J by 4 bases, with 25 bases left in between. Germline lookup yields CDR1 KGHSH and CDR2 LQKENI. The CDR3 length is 18 residues.

This chain joins TRBV19 and TRBJ2-4; weak D call: TRBD1 (6 bases). The V gene's germline CDR1 is LNHDA and CDR2 SQIVND (reference sequence). The CDR3 has 17 amino acids. Trimming pared 2 bases from V and 0 bases from J, leaving 14 bases between. This chain's CDR3 is CASSITGSSGAKNIQYF. The CDR3 DNA sequence: TGTGCCAGTAGTATAACAGGGTCTAGTGGAGCCAAAAACATTCAGTACTTC.

V usage is TRBV30 and J usage is TRBJ2-3; 12 bases are a match to TRBD1. The CDR3 spans 16 residues. The junction had 8 bases not matched to a gene; V was cut back by 3 bases and J by 4 bases. Germline loops: CDR1 GTSNPN, CDR2 SVGIG (reference sequence). The CDR3 DNA reads TGTGCCTGGAGAGGCGGGACAGGGGGCCCCGCAGATACGCAGTATTTT. As protein: CAWRGGTGGPADTQYF.